The next 14 T cell receptor beta chains were all read from a single sample in a study of blood T cell repertoires in COVID-19. The method was immunoSEQ multiplex PCR; TCRdb's version includes in-frame clones alone and lacks a portion of them. The table lists approximately 90,000 clones, 70% to 80% of them singletons. The sequenced sample consisted of peripheral blood. The source is a human donor in a cohort sampled during active COVID-19.

The genes are TRBV7-9 and TRBJ1-6, with a possible D match to TRBD1 (6 bases). V lost 5 bases and J lost 8, with 16 bases in between. Germline CDR1 and CDR2: SEHNR and FQNEAQ (reference sequence). CDR3 length: 15 residues. In DNA form, the CDR3 reads TGTGCCAGCAGCAAATCAGGGGCCGGGGATTCACCCCTCCACTTT. Its translation: CASSKSGAGDSPLHF.

This clone was picked up a small number of times. This chain connects TRBV9 to TRBJ2-3; D gene ambiguous. CDR1 is SGDLS, CDR2 YYNGEE, per germline. Trimming cost V 0 bases and J 6 bases, with 8 bases left between them. This CDR3 comprises 13 residues. The CDR3 here is CASSVETVDTQYF. Written as DNA, the CDR3 is TGTGCCAGCAGCGTAGAAACAGTCGATACGCAGTATTTT. The full variable domain, in which reference TRBV9 and TRBJ2-3 provide the parts outside the CDR3, is DSGVTQTPKHLITATGQRVTLRCSPRSGDLSVYWYQQSLDQGLQFLIQYYNGEERAKGNILERFSAQQFPDLHSELNLSSLELGDSALYFCASSVETVDTQYFGPGTRLTVL.

CDR3 amino acids: CASSQVHSYEQYF. CDR3 DNA sequence: TGTGCCAGCAGCCAAGTCCACTCCTACGAGCAGTACTTC. The chain is built from TRBV14 and TRBJ2-7; unclear D gene. Germline loops: CDR1 SGHDN, CDR2 FVKESK. V dropped 1 base and J dropped 0 bases, with 4 bases sitting between them. The CDR3 contains 13 residues.

The chain employs TRBV4-3 and TRBJ2-5; TRBD2 aligns across 9 bases. Germline CDR1 reads LGHNA; CDR2 reads YSLEER. After removal of 0 bases from V and 5 bases from J, the junction contained 13 bases not matched to a gene. This CDR3 has 18 residues. The CDR3 DNA sequence: TGCGCCAGCAGCCAAGATCCAAGGGGCCTAGCGGGAATGGAGACCCAGTACTTC. It codes for CASSQDPRGLAGMETQYF.

The rearrangement joins TRBV5-1 to TRBJ1-5; 7 positions agree with TRBD1. The germline V gene encodes CDR1 SGHRS and CDR2 YFSETQ. J gave up 5 bases and V 0 bases, and 5 bases lay outside the gene matches. The CDR3 covers 15 residues. This CDR3 is CASSLGDRVDQPQHF. CDR3 in DNA: TGCGCCAGCAGCTTGGGTGACAGGGTAGATCAGCCCCAGCATTTT.

The J gene is TRBJ2-7, the V gene TRBV7-3; D remains unclear. With 1 base removed from V and 0 bases from J, the gap between germline ends came to 7 bases. The CDR3 is made up of 14 amino acids. CDR1 and CDR2 from the germline V gene are SGHTA and FQGTGA. The CDR3 loop reads CASSLIVGSYEQYF. The CDR3 DNA is TGTGCCAGCAGCTTAATAGTCGGCTCCTACGAGCAGTACTTC.

The chain carries TRBV2 and TRBJ1-5; no firm D call. There are 13 residues in the CDR3. V lost 4 bases to trimming and J lost 2 bases, with 6 bases between them. The germline V gene has CDR1 SNHLY and CDR2 FYNNEI. CDR3 DNA: TGTGCCAGCAGTGTCGGGGGCAATCAGCCCCAGCATTTT. Translated, it gives CASSVGGNQPQHF.

The chain recombines TRBV28 with TRBJ2-3; unclear D gene. The CDR3 covers 13 residues. CDR1 is MDHEN and CDR2 is SYDVKM in the germline V gene. V was shortened by 2 bases and J by 7 bases, with 10 bases between the two germline ends. CDR3 coding DNA: TGTGCCAGCAGTTTAGGGCTCCGGAATACGCAGTATTTT. Translated: CASSLGLRNTQYF.

The chain uses TRBV5-1 and TRBJ2-1; 8 bases fit TRBD1. Germline assignment: CDR1 SGHRS and CDR2 YFSETQ. The CDR3 extends over 15 amino acids. V lost 3 bases to trimming and J lost 3 bases; unmatched junction nucleotides: 5. CDR3 protein: CASSSGQGLYNEQFF. The DNA for the CDR3 is TGCGCCAGCAGCTCCGGACAGGGCCTCTACAATGAGCAGTTCTTC.

The chain couples TRBV29-1 to TRBJ2-7; D perhaps matches TRBD2 (6 bases). Germline CDR1 and CDR2: SQVTM and ANQGSEA. V shed 7 bases and J shed 7 bases, with 17 bases lying between them. The CDR3 is 12 amino acids. The CDR3 sequence is CSAEGSEGEQYF. CDR3 coding DNA: TGCAGCGCGGAGGGTAGTGAGGGTGAGCAGTACTTC.

This clone was recorded once. The CDR3, as DNA: TGTGCCAGCAGCTCCCCCGGTCGATCCGGGGGCTACACCTTC. Protein sequence: CASSSPGRSGGYTF. The chain uses TRBV5-8 and TRBJ1-2; D is undetermined. The CDR3 is 14 amino acids. V was clipped by 3 bases and J by 8 bases, with 17 bases between them. The germline gives CDR1 SGHTS, CDR2 YDEGEE.

CDR3 region: CASNRQGDSPLYNEQFF. The CDR3 DNA sequence: TGTGCCAGCAACCGACAGGGGGATTCTCCGCTTTACAATGAGCAGTTCTTC. The rearrangement links TRBV7-8 to TRBJ2-1; 9 nucleotides match TRBD1. This CDR3 is 17 amino acids long. V was clipped by 7 bases and J by 4 bases; unmatched bases: 14. Germline V gives CDR1 SGHVS, CDR2 FQNEAQ. Complete variable domain (other parts from reference TRBV7-8 and TRBJ2-1): GAGVSQSPRYKVAKRGQDVALRCDPISGHVSLFWYQQALGQGPEFLTYFQNEAQLDKSGLPSDRFFAERPEGSVSTLKIQRTQQEDSAVYLCASNRQGDSPLYNEQFFGPGTRLTVL.

This clone was picked up a small number of times. The V call is TRBV4-3, the J call TRBJ2-5, with 9 bases identical to TRBD2. The germline V gene has CDR1 LGHNA and CDR2 YSLEER. The CDR3 contains 16 residues. Trimming removed 1 base from V and 5 bases from J; junction bases left unmatched: 8. The CDR3 sequence is CASSQGIAGEGETQYF. CDR3 sequence (DNA): TGCGCCAGCAGCCAAGGAATAGCGGGAGAAGGGGAGACCCAGTACTTC.

The table lists this clone with a count of one. The chain carries TRBV11-2 and TRBJ1-1; D is unresolved. This CDR3 is built from 13 residues. Germline V gene sequence: CDR1 SGHAT, CDR2 FQNNGV. The V end was cut by 4 bases, the J end by 7 bases, with 13 bases between. CDR3 residues: CASSSHRPSEAFF. CDR3 sequence (DNA): TGTGCCAGCAGCTCTCACCGTCCGAGTGAAGCTTTCTTT.